One and the same sample provided the 24 T cell receptor beta chains below, sequenced in a study of cytotoxic CD8 clonotypes in ibrutinib-treated CLL. Assay: immunoSEQ multiplex PCR; the TCRdb copy retains only in-frame clones and omits some. The table shows over 9,000 clones, with around 82% occurring only once. The starting material was PBMCs, obtained at disease progression, from a patient treated with ibrutinib. The receptors come from a human donor with chronic lymphocytic leukemia.

The V call is TRBV5-6, the J call TRBJ2-7; D not resolved. CDR3 size: 11 residues. In germline, CDR1 is SGHDT, CDR2 YYEEEE. V lost 1 base, J lost 2 bases, and 1 base lay in between. The DNA of the CDR3 is TGTGCCAGCAGCTTGACCTACGAGCAGTACTTC. Translated: CASSLTYEQYF.

DNA for the CDR3: TGCGCCAGCAGCCAATCAGGGACGGGACTAGCCAATGAGCAGTTCTTC. It codes for CASSQSGTGLANEQFF. The chain uses TRBV4-1 and TRBJ2-1; 9 bases align to TRBD2. The CDR3 loop spans 16 amino acids. The V segment lost 2 bases and the J segment 6 bases; nucleotides outside the gene matches: 8. CDR1 is MGHRA and CDR2 is YSYEKL in the germline V gene.

The chain has TRBV9 and TRBJ2-6; D possibly corresponds to TRBD1 (5 bases). V lost 0 bases, J lost 2 bases, and 9 bases lay in between. The CDR3 runs 16 residues. Germline CDR1 is SGDLS and CDR2 is YYNGEE. For the CDR3, the DNA is TGTGCCAGCAGCGTAGGTGTGACAGCTGGGGCCAACGTCCTGACTTTC. Amino acids: CASSVGVTAGANVLTF. Using reference TRBV9 and TRBJ2-6 for the parts outside the CDR3, the full variable domain is DSGVTQTPKHLITATGQRVTLRCSPRSGDLSVYWYQQSLDQGLQFLIQYYNGEERAKGNILERFSAQQFPDLHSELNLSSLELGDSALYFCASSVGVTAGANVLTFGAGSRLTVL.

The chain uses TRBV7-6 and TRBJ1-4; 10 bases fit TRBD1. With V trimmed by 2 bases and J by 7 bases, 10 bases remained unmatched. The CDR3 contains 17 residues. The germline CDR1 and CDR2 sequences are SGHVS and FNYEAQ. CDR3 sequence reads: CASSLIGTGTGVEKLFF. The CDR3 DNA reads as TGTGCCAGCAGCTTAATAGGGACCGGGACAGGGGTTGAAAAACTGTTTTTT.

The gene calls are TRBV10-1 and TRBJ2-3, with a weak D call TRBD2 (6 bases). This CDR3 region has 15 residues. The V end was cut by 4 bases, the J end by 3 bases, with 14 bases between. Germline CDR1 reads WNHNN; CDR2 reads SYGVQD (reference sequence). The CDR3: CASSVSGVGTDTQYF. The DNA for the CDR3 is TGCGCCAGCAGTGTTTCGGGAGTGGGGACAGATACGCAGTATTTT.

This chain joins TRBV9 and TRBJ1-4, with D possibly matching TRBD1 (6 bases). Germline CDR1 reads SGDLS; CDR2 reads YYNGEE. This CDR3 contains 15 residues. V lost 5 bases, J lost 0 bases, and 11 bases lay in between. The CDR3 loop is CASSKGVATNEKLFF. CDR3 bases: TGTGCCAGCAGTAAGGGGGTGGCAACTAATGAAAAACTGTTTTTT.

The gene calls are TRBV28 and TRBJ2-3; no firm D call. V was clipped by 2 bases and J by 4 bases, with 1 base between them. This CDR3 has 11 residues. Germline assignment: CDR1 MDHEN and CDR2 SYDVKM. CDR3 sequence (DNA): TGTGCCAGCAGTTTAGCAGATACGCAGTATTTT. It is translated as CASSLADTQYF.

The V call is TRBV10-3, the J call TRBJ2-5; 11 nucleotides line up with TRBD2. J lost 1 base, V lost 8 bases, and 3 bases had no gene match. Germline CDR1 and CDR2: ENHRY and SYGVKD. This CDR3 is built from 14 residues. The CDR3 loop reads CAIALAGGQETQYF. The CDR3 nucleotides are TGTGCCATCGCTCTAGCGGGGGGCCAAGAGACCCAGTACTTC.

The J gene is TRBJ2-1, the V gene TRBV4-1; D gene ambiguous. Trimming removed 3 bases from V and 7 bases from J, with 4 bases in between. The CDR3 contains 11 residues. CDR1 and CDR2 (germline): MGHRA, YSYEKL. CDR3 in amino acids: CASSQSNEQFF. The CDR3 region has the DNA TGCGCCAGCAGCCAGTCTAATGAGCAGTTCTTC.

The rearrangement joins TRBV14 to TRBJ1-1; TRBD1 might be the D (6 bases). Germline CDR1 SGHDN, CDR2 FVKESK. The CDR3 has 15 residues. Trimming stripped 5 bases from V and 3 bases from J, with 16 bases between. The DNA of the CDR3 is TGTGCCAGCAGCATCGGGGGGCTCGGGGACACTGAAGCTTTCTTT. Its translation: CASSIGGLGDTEAFF.

The chain combines TRBV30 with TRBJ2-4, with D unclear. Trimming stripped 1 base from V and 4 bases from J, with 11 bases between. CDR3 size: 14 residues. Looked up from germline, CDR1 is GTSNPN and CDR2 is SVGIG (reference sequence). CDR3 region: CAWSELTWKNIQYF. The CDR3 DNA follows: TGTGCCTGGAGTGAGCTCACGTGGAAAAACATTCAGTACTTC.

V and J are TRBV5-1 and TRBJ2-2; TRBD1 matches 8 bases. J lost 3 bases, V lost 1 base, and 11 bases had no gene match. The CDR3 length is 18 residues. Per germline, CDR1 SGHRS and CDR2 YFSETQ. The DNA of the CDR3 is TGCGCCAGCAGCTTGTCCCAACGCGGACAGGGTTACACCGGGGAGCTGTTTTTT. Translated: CASSLSQRGQGYTGELFF.

This chain uses TRBV27 with TRBJ2-6; D gene unclear. This CDR3 is built from 15 residues. Deletions cut 6 bases from V and 0 bases from J, with 9 bases between. In germline, CDR1 is MNHEY, CDR2 SMNVEV (reference sequence). CDR3 sequence (DNA): TGTGCCAGCAGGAACCCATCCTCTGGGGCCAACGTCCTGACTTTC. It encodes CASRNPSSGANVLTF.

V and J are TRBV6-4 and TRBJ2-3; 7 bases map to TRBD2. From germline, CDR1 is MRHNA and CDR2 SNTAGT. Trimming cost V 4 bases and J 0 bases; bases outside gene matches: 4. The CDR3 runs 15 residues. The CDR3 sequence is CASSVTAGSTDTQYF. The CDR3 DNA reads as TGTGCCAGCAGTGTTACAGCGGGAAGCACAGATACGCAGTATTTT.

The rearrangement uses TRBV7-8 and TRBJ1-1; D perhaps matches TRBD1 (5 bases). V was pared by 7 bases and J by 1 base, with 10 bases between. The CDR3 totals 13 residues. Germline V gene lookup returns CDR1 SGHVS and CDR2 FQNEAQ. CDR3 residues: CASTSQANTEAFF. In DNA, the CDR3 is TGTGCCAGCACCTCACAGGCGAACACTGAAGCTTTCTTT.

This clone was recorded once. This chain links TRBV5-4 with TRBJ2-1; TRBD1 agrees at 7 bases. This CDR3 comprises 15 residues. Germline assignment: CDR1 SGHNT and CDR2 YYREEE (reference sequence). Germline trimming cut 2 bases from V and 4 bases from J; bases unmatched to any gene: 6. CDR3 bases: TGTGCCAGCAGCTTACCCGGGACAGTGTACAATGAGCAGTTCTTC. Translating gives CASSLPGTVYNEQFF.

The genes are TRBV19 and TRBJ1-1, with a tentative D call TRBD1 (6 bases). Deletions cut 5 bases from V and 3 bases from J, with 10 bases between. Germline loops: CDR1 LNHDA, CDR2 SQIVND (reference sequence). The CDR3 runs to 13 residues. The CDR3 DNA sequence: TGTGCCAGTAGTGAACAGGGCGACACTGAAGCTTTCTTT. Translated, it gives CASSEQGDTEAFF.

The chain has TRBV5-8 and TRBJ1-4, with a possible D match to TRBD1 (6 bases). Germline V CDR1 and CDR2: SGHTS, YDEGEE. V dropped 4 bases and J dropped 3 bases, with 16 bases sitting between them. The CDR3 length is 16 residues. This CDR3 is CASSNGGLAANEKLFF. The DNA of the CDR3 is TGTGCCAGCAGCAACGGGGGCCTCGCTGCTAATGAAAAACTGTTTTTT.

This chain connects TRBV21-1 to TRBJ2-7. TRBV21-1 is described as a pseudogene. The CDR3 is 15 amino acids. CDR3 in amino acids: CASSTRDLISYEQYF. CDR3 bases: TGTGCCAGCAGCACCCGGGACCTAATCTCCTACGAGCAGTACTTC.

The CDR3 protein is CASSSGLSYEQYF. The CDR3 DNA reads TGTGCCAGCAGCTCGGGACTCTCCTACGAGCAGTACTTC. V gene TRBV5-6 combines with J gene TRBJ2-7; perhaps TRBD2 as D (6 bases). V gave up 3 bases and J gave up 0 bases, with 7 bases separating them. CDR3 length equals 13 residues. Germline V gene lookup returns CDR1 SGHDT and CDR2 YYEEEE.

V and J are TRBV28 and TRBJ2-7; D call uncertain. Trimming left V 2 bases short and J 0 bases short, with 5 bases between. The CDR3 is made up of 13 amino acids. CDR1 and CDR2 (germline): MDHEN, SYDVKM. The CDR3 bases are TGTGCCAGCAGTTTACACTCCTCCTACGAGCAGTACTTC. This encodes CASSLHSSYEQYF. Supplemented by reference TRBV28 and TRBJ2-7, the full variable domain reads DVKVTQSSRYLVKRTGEKVFLECVQDMDHENMFWYRQDPGLGLRLIYFSYDVKMKEKGDIPEGYSVSREKKERFSLILESASTNQTSMYLCASSLHSSYEQYFGPGTRLTVT.

In its sample, this clone was seen once. V is TRBV30 and J is TRBJ2-7; perhaps TRBD2 as D (6 bases). This CDR3 is 11 amino acids long. V was shortened by 0 bases and J by 6 bases, with 6 bases between the two germline ends. Per the germline V gene, CDR1 is GTSNPN and CDR2 is SVGIG (reference sequence). For the CDR3, the DNA is TGTGCCTGGAGTGTACTAGCCGAGCAGTACTTC. Protein product: CAWSVLAEQYF.

This clone has more than one count but fewer than ten. The chain has TRBV6-1 and TRBJ2-1, with 13 bases identical to TRBD2. Trimming at V came to 6 bases and at J to 10 bases, leaving 6 bases not matched to a gene. The CDR3 has 14 residues. Per germline, CDR1 MNHNS and CDR2 SASEGT. This chain's CDR3 is CASRGGTSGTEQFF. The DNA of the CDR3 is TGTGCCAGCAGGGGGGGGACTAGCGGGACCGAGCAGTTCTTC.

V usage is TRBV29-1 and J usage is TRBJ2-1; 7 nucleotides match TRBD2. The V segment lost 3 bases and the J segment 3 bases; nucleotides outside the gene matches: 5. Germline CDR1 is SQVTM and CDR2 is ANQGSEA. This CDR3 has 14 residues. The CDR3 nucleotides read TGCAGCGTTGAGGGGGGGGAGCTCTACAATGAGCAGTTCTTC. It translates to CSVEGGELYNEQFF.